This TCR beta chain originates from a study of memory CD4+ T cells and cytomegalovirus serostatus. The CDR3 sequence is 15 residues long. CDR1 is SGHRS, CDR2 YFSETQ, per germline. V was cut by 0 bases and J by 2 bases, with 9 bases left in between. Single viable CD3+CD4+CD8-CD45RO+ cells were sorted as the memory CD4+ T cells. The repertoire was sequenced with immunoSEQ multiplex PCR; TCRdb's copy has only in-frame clones and lacks some. The table lists around 62,000 clones, 75% to 80% of them singletons. The material sequenced was memory CD4+ T cells from blood. The chain joins TRBV5-1 to TRBJ1-3, with TRBD1 as a possible D gene (5 bases). The origin of this receptor is an adult in good health and CMV-seropositive. CDR3 in DNA: TGCGCCAGCAGCTTGGATGGGGCTCCTGGAAACACCATATATTTT. This translates into CASSLDGAPGNTIYF. Complete variable domain (other parts from reference TRBV5-1 and TRBJ1-3): KAGVTQTPRYLIKTRGQQVTLSCSPISGHRSVSWYQQTPGQGLQFLFEYFSETQRNKGNFPGRFSGRQFSNSRSEMNVSTLELGDSALYLCASSLDGAPGNTIYFGEGSWLTVV.